A single sample is the source of the 12 T cell receptor beta chains below, sequenced in a study of cytomegalovirus exposure and HLA in healthy donors. It was with 60 Vbeta and 13 Jbeta primers that the PCR ran. Clones were sequenced by immunoSEQ multiplex PCR, and TCRdb holds only the in-frame ones, with some missing. Among under 130,000 clones, around 62% were seen once, and the ten largest hold over 3.5%. Sequencing was done on a sample of PBMCs. These receptor sequences come from a man aged 25 to 45 in good health and CMV-seropositive.

The table lists this clone with a few counts. The chain links TRBV19 to TRBJ2-7, with TRBD1 matching over 11 bases. The CDR3 runs to 14 residues. From germline, CDR1 is LNHDA and CDR2 SQIVND (reference sequence). V was pared by 6 bases and J by 6 bases, with 7 bases of the junction left unmatched. CDR3 loop: CASRLGQGASEQYF. CDR3 DNA: TGTGCCAGTAGACTTGGACAGGGGGCTAGCGAGCAGTACTTC. The full variable domain, its missing parts supplied by reference TRBV19 and TRBJ2-7, is DGGITQSPKYLFRKEGQNVTLSCEQNLNHDAMYWYRQDPGQGLRLIYYSQIVNDFQKGDIAEGYSVSREKKESFPLTVTSAQKNPTAFYLCASRLGQGASEQYFGPGTRLTVT.

The chain is built from TRBV28 and TRBJ1-5; 8 positions agree with TRBD1. Germline V gene data show CDR1 as MDHEN and CDR2 as SYDVKM. V trimming: 8 bases; J trimming: 0 bases; junction bases outside the gene matches: 12. The CDR3 is 17 residues long. For the CDR3, the DNA is TGTGCCAGCTTAAGACAGGGGTGGGGGTATAGCAATCAGCCCCAGCATTTT. As protein: CASLRQGWGYSNQPQHF.

This clone was seen a handful of times. The chain recombines TRBV27 with TRBJ2-2; 12 bases are shared with TRBD2. Germline CDR1 MNHEY, CDR2 SMNVEV (reference sequence). This CDR3 comprises 14 residues. Unmatched junction bases numbered 3, after V lost 8 bases and J lost 5 bases. The CDR3 nucleotides read TGTGCCAGCCGGACTAGCGGGGTAACCGGGGAGCTGTTTTTT. Translated, it gives CASRTSGVTGELFF.

The chain carries TRBV6-5 and TRBJ1-1; 8 nucleotides align to TRBD1. V trimming: 6 bases; J trimming: 5 bases; junction bases outside the gene matches: 11. The CDR3 is 15 amino acids. Germline CDR1 reads MNHEY; CDR2 reads SVGAGI. The CDR3 nucleotides are TGTGCCAGCAGCCCCAGGGGGCGCGGCGGTACTGAAGCTTTCTTT. Its translation: CASSPRGRGGTEAFF.

The chain couples TRBV28 to TRBJ2-7; the D gene is possibly TRBD2 (6 bases). This CDR3 region has 14 residues. Deletions cut 5 bases from V and 3 bases from J, with 14 bases between. Per germline, CDR1 MDHEN and CDR2 SYDVKM. The CDR3 loop is CASSPRVAVYEQYF. The CDR3 DNA reads TGTGCCAGCAGTCCCCGGGTAGCGGTCTACGAGCAGTACTTC.

The rearrangement joins TRBV5-4 to TRBJ1-5; D ambiguous. There are 16 residues in the CDR3. V was trimmed by 4 bases and J by 5 bases, leaving 19 bases between them. Per germline, CDR1 SGHNT and CDR2 YYREEE (reference sequence). This chain's CDR3 is CASSEGGSTRDQPQHF. CDR3 coding DNA: TGTGCCAGCAGCGAAGGAGGGTCGACTCGGGATCAGCCCCAGCATTTT.

The V gene is TRBV6-5, the J gene TRBJ1-3, with D unresolved. The CDR3 has 14 residues. CDR1 and CDR2 from the germline V gene are MNHEY and SVGAGI. V lost 5 bases, J lost 0 bases, and 8 bases lay in between. The CDR3 nucleotides are TGTGCCAGCAGTAAGAAACACTCTGGAAACACCATATATTTT. This codes for CASSKKHSGNTIYF.

The chain links TRBV10-1 to TRBJ2-5; no definite D call. Germline-derived CDR1 and CDR2 are WNHNN and SYGVQD (reference sequence). V lost 9 bases and J 7 bases, leaving 9 bases between the germline ends. The CDR3 sequence is 10 residues long. The CDR3 reads CARTLGTQYF. The CDR3 DNA is TGCGCCAGGACTCTAGGGACCCAGTACTTC.

The V and J genes are TRBV18 and TRBJ1-5, with 7 bases matching TRBD1. Trimming took 6 bases from V and 4 from J; bases not matched to a gene: 12. Germline assignment: CDR1 KGHSH and CDR2 LQKENI. CDR3 length equals 16 residues. The DNA for the CDR3 is TGTGCCAGCTCCCCCATGCCGACAGGGACTAATCAGCCCCAGCATTTT. Its protein product is CASSPMPTGTNQPQHF.

This clone was seen only a few times. V and J are TRBV5-1 and TRBJ2-3, with no clear D. CDR1 and CDR2 (germline): SGHRS, YFSETQ. The CDR3 runs 13 residues. V was pared by 2 bases and J by 6 bases, with 10 bases between. CDR3 amino acids: CASSLPLSDTQYF. Here the CDR3 DNA reads TGCGCCAGCAGCTTACCTCTTAGCGATACGCAGTATTTT.

This clone was observed a handful of times. The chain combines TRBV10-3 with TRBJ2-4; D is undetermined. Between the trimmed V and J ends, which lost 0 bases and 1 base, there was a span of 7 bases. Germline V gene lookup returns CDR1 ENHRY and CDR2 SYGVKD. The CDR3 covers 15 residues. The CDR3 loop reads CAISESMLAKNIQYF. The CDR3 DNA reads as TGTGCCATCAGTGAGTCTATGTTGGCCAAAAACATTCAGTACTTC.

This chain links TRBV2 with TRBJ1-1; D might be TRBD1 (6 bases). V was pared by 7 bases and J by 0 bases, with 9 bases between. CDR3 length equals 13 residues. Germline V gene data show CDR1 as SNHLY and CDR2 as FYNNEI. As DNA, the CDR3 is TGTGCCAGCAAGGACAGTATGAACACTGAAGCTTTCTTT. The encoded protein is CASKDSMNTEAFF.